Following are 27 T cell receptor beta chains from one sample sequenced in a study of identical twins. TCRdb fed the 5' RACE reads into MiXCR, producing one record per CDR3 protein. The repertoire holds some 500,000 distinct CDR3 sequences, around a tenth seen once, with 2.5% to 3.5% in the top ten. These sequences were also reported in another study, on yellow fever vaccine responses in identical twins.

Sequencing used PBMCs. Receptors were obtained from a woman aged 18-29 years in good health.

The CDR3 here is CASSLFGGYSVYTF. The CDR3 DNA is TGTGCCAGCAGCTTGTTTGGGGGTTATTCGGTCTACACCTTC. This chain connects TRBV11-2 to TRBJ1-2; possibly TRBD1 for D (5 bases). Between the trimmed V and J ends, which lost 3 bases and 10 bases, there was a span of 18 bases. CDR1 and CDR2 (germline): SGHAT, FQNNGV. This CDR3 has 14 residues. Drawing the rest from reference TRBV11-2 and TRBJ1-2, the complete variable domain is EAGVAQSPRYKIIEKRQSVAFWCNPISGHATLYWYQQILGQGPKLLIQFQNNGVVDDSQLPKDRFSAERLKGVDSTLKIQPAKLEDSAVYLCASSLFGGYSVYTFGSGTRLTVV.

This clonotype was detected a few times. V and J are TRBV5-6 and TRBJ2-2; TRBD1 might be the D (5 bases). With 4 bases removed from V and 4 bases from J, the gap between germline ends came to 11 bases. Germline lookup yields CDR1 SGHDT and CDR2 YYEEEE. CDR3 length equals 14 residues. CDR3 protein: CASSKETATGELFF. The CDR3 region has the DNA TGTGCCAGCAGCAAAGAGACAGCCACCGGGGAGCTGTTTTTT.

This chain uses TRBV20-1 with TRBJ2-7; unclear D gene. CDR3 length equals 15 residues. The V end was cut by 0 bases, the J end by 1 base, with 13 bases between. Looked up from germline, CDR1 is DFQATT and CDR2 is SNEGSKA (reference sequence). The CDR3 reads CSARDPQVNSYEQYF. CDR3 sequence (DNA): TGCAGTGCTAGAGATCCCCAGGTTAATTCCTACGAGCAGTACTTC.

This clonotype was seen a handful of times. J is TRBJ1-2 and V is TRBV28, with D unresolved. This CDR3 has 13 amino acids. Germline V gene sequence: CDR1 MDHEN, CDR2 SYDVKM. The V end was cut by 3 bases, the J end by 8 bases, with 13 bases between. This CDR3 is CASSLMGAKGYTF. For the CDR3, the DNA is TGTGCCAGCAGTTTGATGGGCGCAAAGGGCTACACCTTC.

CDR3 in DNA: TGCGCCAGCAGAACATTCACAGCTAACTATGGCTACACCTTC. It translates to CASRTFTANYGYTF. The chain couples TRBV5-1 to TRBJ1-2; no clear D. Germline loops: CDR1 SGHRS, CDR2 YFSETQ. This CDR3 comprises 14 residues. Trimming took 5 bases from V and 0 from J, leaving 11 bases between them.

This rearrangement joins TRBV18 to TRBJ2-2, with D uncertain. V lost 5 bases and J 5 bases, leaving 9 bases between the germline ends. This CDR3 spans 13 amino acids. Germline loops: CDR1 KGHSH, CDR2 LQKENI. The CDR3 nucleotides are TGTGCCAGCTCATCCGACGGTACCGGGGAGCTGTTTTTT. Encoded protein: CASSSDGTGELFF. Based on the CDR3 plus reference TRBV18 and TRBJ2-2, the full variable domain is NAGVMQNPRHLVRRRGQEARLRCSPMKGHSHVYWYRQLPEEGLKFMVYLQKENIIDESGMPKERFSAEFPKEGPSILRIQQVVRGDSAAYFCASSSDGTGELFFGEGSRLTVL.

This clonotype was counted at least ten times. The chain recombines TRBV5-1 with TRBJ2-5, with a tentative D call TRBD1 (6 bases). V gave up 3 bases and J gave up 0 bases, with 9 bases separating them. Germline loops: CDR1 SGHRS, CDR2 YFSETQ. This CDR3 has 14 amino acids. The CDR3 sequence: CASSYGQNQETQYF. In nucleotides, the CDR3 is TGCGCCAGCAGCTACGGACAGAACCAAGAGACCCAGTACTTC.

Regarding this clonotype: A much more abundant neighbour one base away suggests this may be a read error. This chain joins TRBV11-2 and TRBJ2-7; D remains unclear. Germline values: CDR1 SGHAT, CDR2 FQNNGV. The CDR3 has 15 amino acids. This chain's CDR3 is CDSSLAQMLSYEQYF. For the CDR3, the DNA is TGTGACAGCAGCTTAGCCCAGATGCTCTCCTACGAGCAGTACTTC.

This clonotype has more than one count but fewer than ten. This chain links TRBV10-3 with TRBJ2-1, with TRBD2 identical over 8 bases. The CDR3 runs to 15 residues. V lost 6 bases, J lost 0 bases, and 4 bases stayed unmatched. CDR1 and CDR2 from the germline V gene are ENHRY and SYGVKD. The CDR3 DNA is TGTGCCATCAGGGAAAGCGGGAGCTCCTACAATGAGCAGTTCTTC. It encodes CAIRESGSSYNEQFF.

This clonotype turned up a few times. The chain links TRBV28 to TRBJ1-5; D perhaps matches TRBD1 (6 bases). V lost 10 bases to trimming and J lost 7 bases, with 14 bases between them. Per the germline V gene, CDR1 is MDHEN and CDR2 is SYDVKM. The CDR3 length is 12 residues. This CDR3 reads CATWGGRQPQHF. CDR3 DNA sequence: TGTGCCACCTGGGGGGGGCGGCAGCCCCAGCATTTT.

This clonotype was seen only a few times. The V gene is TRBV7-9, the J gene TRBJ2-1, with TRBD2 matching over 12 bases. J lost 15 bases, V lost 5 bases, and 14 bases had no gene match. This CDR3 has 15 residues. Germline CDR1 and CDR2: SEHNR and FQNEAQ (reference sequence). CDR3 DNA sequence: TGTGCCAGCAGCGGCCGGACTAGCGGGGCCTTATTGGGGTTCTTC. This gives the protein CASSGRTSGALLGFF.

The chain links TRBV4-3 to TRBJ2-7; 8 bases align to TRBD1. In germline, CDR1 is LGHNA, CDR2 YSLEER. Trimming took 3 bases from V and 2 from J; bases not matched to a gene: 6. This CDR3 is 15 amino acids long. The CDR3 sequence is CASSQATGVPYEQYF. Here the CDR3 DNA reads TGCGCCAGCAGCCAGGCGACAGGGGTTCCCTACGAGCAGTACTTC.

In this sample, this clonotype turned up many times. The chain recombines TRBV5-1 with TRBJ2-2; D call uncertain. Germline V gene lookup returns CDR1 SGHRS and CDR2 YFSETQ. Trimming stripped 4 bases from V and 2 bases from J, with 12 bases between. This CDR3 contains 15 residues. CDR3 in amino acids: CASSPFSPNTGELFF. CDR3 in DNA: TGCGCCAGCAGCCCCTTTTCGCCTAACACCGGGGAGCTGTTTTTT.

The gene calls are TRBV12-3 or TRBV12-4 and TRBJ2-1, with 13 bases matching TRBD2. The CDR3 length is 17 residues. V shed 3 bases and J 6 bases; nucleotides not matched to a gene: 8. The CDR3 sequence: CASSFGLAGVLGNEQFF. CDR3 bases: TGTGCCAGCAGTTTCGGACTAGCGGGAGTTCTCGGCAATGAGCAGTTCTTC.

Here the CDR3 reads CAISEGTSAYNEQFF. The CDR3 coding sequence is TGTGCCATCAGTGAGGGGACTAGCGCTTACAATGAGCAGTTCTTC. The chain links TRBV10-3 to TRBJ2-1; 10 bases match TRBD2. The CDR3 spans 15 residues. J lost 4 bases, V lost 2 bases, and 2 bases had no gene match. CDR1 is ENHRY and CDR2 is SYGVKD in the germline V gene.

V gene TRBV6-2 or TRBV6-3 combines with J gene TRBJ1-1; possible D gene TRBD1, 5 bases. The CDR3 length is 13 residues. V lost 9 bases and J lost 3, with 14 bases in between. The germline gives CDR1 MNHEY, CDR2 SVGEGT. This CDR3 reads CASTVIRDTEAFF. The CDR3 coding sequence is TGTGCCAGTACAGTTATCAGGGACACTGAAGCTTTCTTT.

This clonotype was seen many times. This sequence joins TRBV6-2 or TRBV6-3 and TRBJ2-7; TRBD2 is a possible D gene (5 bases). The V gene's germline CDR1 is MNHEY and CDR2 SVGEGT. The CDR3 covers 13 residues. V dropped 2 bases and J dropped 0 bases, with 5 bases sitting between them. In nucleotides, the CDR3 is TGTGCCAGCAGTTACGGACTCTCCTACGAGCAGTACTTC. Translation: CASSYGLSYEQYF.

This clonotype was observed many times. The chain carries TRBV28 and TRBJ2-3; weak D call: TRBD2 (7 bases). V was cut by 6 bases and J by 3 bases, with 19 bases left in between. Germline CDR1 MDHEN, CDR2 SYDVKM. This CDR3 spans 16 amino acids. CDR3 in amino acids: CASSLGGAGGTDTQYF. The CDR3 bases are TGTGCCAGCAGCTTAGGGGGGGCTGGTGGGACAGATACGCAGTATTTT.

In this sample, this clonotype turned up a few times. V gene TRBV20-1 combines with J gene TRBJ2-3, with D perhaps matching TRBD1 or TRBD2 (5 bases each). With 6 bases removed from V and 4 bases from J, the gap between germline ends came to 14 bases. This CDR3 has 13 amino acids. The germline gives CDR1 DFQATT, CDR2 SNEGSKA (reference sequence). The DNA for the CDR3 is TGCAGTGCCGAAGGACGGGGCCCAGATACGCAGTATTTT. Its protein is CSAEGRGPDTQYF.

This clonotype has only a few counts. This rearrangement joins TRBV12-3 or TRBV12-4 to TRBJ2-2; D remains ambiguous. CDR3 length: 13 residues. Deletions cut 7 bases from V and 1 base from J, with 7 bases between. The CDR3 DNA reads as TGTGCCAGCATCCCCGTGAACACCGGGGAGCTGTTTTTT. Protein product: CASIPVNTGELFF.

This rearrangement joins TRBV20-1 to TRBJ1-2; D is unresolved. Looked up from germline, CDR1 is DFQATT and CDR2 is SNEGSKA (reference sequence). Trimming took off 0 bases at V and 6 bases at J, with 5 bases between the two ends. This CDR3 is 11 amino acids long. CDR3 protein: CSARERHGYTF. CDR3 in DNA: TGCAGTGCTAGAGAAAGACATGGCTACACCTTC.

Only a few counts were recorded for this clonotype. The chain links TRBV7-2 to TRBJ2-5; no clear D gene. This CDR3 has 16 residues. The ends were cut back, 3 bases at V and 4 bases at J, with 18 bases in the middle. The germline CDR1 and CDR2 sequences are SGHTA and FQGNSA. CDR3 sequence (DNA): TGTGCCAGCAGCTTGGACGGAACTAACTGGGGAGAGACCCAGTACTTC. Its translation is CASSLDGTNWGETQYF.

This clonotype has only a few counts. The V gene is TRBV24-1, the J gene TRBJ2-3, with 9 positions matching TRBD2. Per the germline V gene, CDR1 is KGHDR and CDR2 is SFDVKD. The J segment lost 3 bases and the V segment lost 3 bases, leaving 6 bases of the junction unmatched. The CDR3 has 16 residues. CDR3: CATSDLRSGGTDTQYF. The CDR3 DNA sequence: TGTGCCACCAGTGATCTCCGGAGCGGGGGGACAGATACGCAGTATTTT.

This clonotype has only a few counts. The CDR3 DNA sequence: TGCGCCAGCTTCCGAAGCGGACTCACAGATACGCAGTATTTT. Protein: CASFRSGLTDTQYF. The rearrangement joins TRBV5-1 to TRBJ2-3; possible D gene TRBD2, 5 bases. V was clipped by 7 bases and J by 2 bases, with 14 bases between them. This CDR3 has 14 residues. Germline V gene data show CDR1 as SGHRS and CDR2 as YFSETQ.

This clonotype was counted only a few times. The chain recombines TRBV11-2 with TRBJ2-1; the match to TRBD2 covers 9 bases. CDR1 and CDR2 from the germline V gene are SGHAT and FQNNGV. The junction had 17 bases not matched to a gene; V was cut back by 5 bases and J by 3 bases. This CDR3 is built from 19 residues. The CDR3 DNA is TGTGCCAGCAGCCCACGGACAGGTCGAGCGGGGGGAATCTACAATGAGCAGTTCTTC. Amino acids: CASSPRTGRAGGIYNEQFF.

At least ten counts were recorded for this clonotype. This chain uses TRBV27 with TRBJ2-5; D is perhaps TRBD1 (6 bases). V dropped 0 bases and J dropped 5 bases, with 13 bases sitting between them. Germline loops: CDR1 MNHEY, CDR2 SMNVEV (reference sequence). This CDR3 contains 15 residues. In DNA, the CDR3 is TGTGCCAGCAGTTTATCGTACAGGGTGTGGGAGACCCAGTACTTC. Its translation is CASSLSYRVWETQYF.

The CDR3 coding sequence is TGCAGTGCTAGTTCGGGGGGGTTTGAGCAGTACTTC. It yields the protein CSASSGGFEQYF. This chain joins TRBV20-1 and TRBJ2-7; TRBD2 matches 8 bases. The CDR3 consists of 12 residues. J gave up 7 bases and V 3 bases, and 5 bases lay outside the gene matches. CDR1 DFQATT and CDR2 SNEGSKA come from the germline V gene (reference sequence).